This T cell receptor beta chain emerged from a study of T cells in Graves' hyperthyroidism and ophthalmopathy. Study-level findings and limits: Ophthalmopathy got predicted by the model a median about six months before its onset.

Exclusion of patients followed from uncontrolled infection, other autoimmune disease, pregnancy or lactation. A remark on this clonotype: Its antigen is still unknown. Mismatch with germline at one junction end may stem from a read error.

Using RNA transcripts as the source, TCR beta CDR3 regions were amplified. Using the HTBI primer set, a first-round RT-PCR was run on the TCR CDR3. Via MiXCR, TCRdb re-called the multiplex PCR reads, giving one row per CDR3 protein. The data show roughly 840,000 distinct CDR3 sequences, roughly 37% seen once. The sequencing input was blood. The clonotype originates from a man younger than 35 with Graves' hyperthyroidism.

Here the CDR3 DNA reads TGTGCCAGCAGCTCCCCAGGGGGTACCTACGAGCGGTACTTC. Its translation is CASSSPGGTYERYF. V and J are TRBV7-9 and TRBJ2-7, with 7 bases lining up with TRBD1. CDR1 SEHNR and CDR2 FQNEAQ come from the germline V gene (reference sequence). The CDR3 is made up of 14 amino acids.